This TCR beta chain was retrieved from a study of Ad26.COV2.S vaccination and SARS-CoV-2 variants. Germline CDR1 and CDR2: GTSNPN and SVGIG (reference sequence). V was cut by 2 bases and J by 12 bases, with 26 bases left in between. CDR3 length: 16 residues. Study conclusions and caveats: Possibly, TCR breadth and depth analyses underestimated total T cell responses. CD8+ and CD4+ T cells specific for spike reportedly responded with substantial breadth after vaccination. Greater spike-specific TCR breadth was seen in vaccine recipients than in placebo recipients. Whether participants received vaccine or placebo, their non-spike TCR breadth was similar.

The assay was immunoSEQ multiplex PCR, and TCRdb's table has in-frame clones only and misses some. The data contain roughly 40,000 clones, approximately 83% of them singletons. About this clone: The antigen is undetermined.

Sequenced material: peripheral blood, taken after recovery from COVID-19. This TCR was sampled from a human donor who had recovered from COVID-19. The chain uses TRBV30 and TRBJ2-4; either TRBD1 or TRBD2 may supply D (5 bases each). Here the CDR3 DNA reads TGTGCCTGGAGTTTCCCGGGACCTTTGGGGTTTTTTCCTCAGTACTTC. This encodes CAWSFPGPLGFFPQYF.